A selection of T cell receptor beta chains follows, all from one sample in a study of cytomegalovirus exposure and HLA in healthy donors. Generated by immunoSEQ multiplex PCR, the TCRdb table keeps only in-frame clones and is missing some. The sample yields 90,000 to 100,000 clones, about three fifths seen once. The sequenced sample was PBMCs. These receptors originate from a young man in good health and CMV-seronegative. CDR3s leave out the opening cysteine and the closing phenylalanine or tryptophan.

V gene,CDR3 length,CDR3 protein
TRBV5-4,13,ASSLGPRGSYEQY
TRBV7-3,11,ASSLSGDGELF
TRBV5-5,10,ASSLSVYEQY
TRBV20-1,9,SARAGWGYT
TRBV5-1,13,ASSLDGRNTGELF
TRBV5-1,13,ASSWGLTGRETQY
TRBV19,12,ASSLQGESTEAF
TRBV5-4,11,ASSWEGNQPQH
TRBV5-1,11,ASSRDREETQY
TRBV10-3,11,AISEEYTGELL
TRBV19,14,ASRPDGSQGGYEQY
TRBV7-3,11,ASSLGTTNEQF
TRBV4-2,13,ASSQGDRGAQPQH
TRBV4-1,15,ASSQGLALAPYNEQF
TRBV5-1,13,ASSWGGTADYEQY
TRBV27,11,ASSLTESYEQY
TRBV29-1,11,SVEDRGSYGYT
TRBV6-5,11,ASGEGSYQPQH
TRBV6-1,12,ASSETGKWTEAF
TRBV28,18,ASRDMVGQGSSSSYNEQF
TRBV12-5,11,ASAKTGNTEAF
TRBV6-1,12,ASSAGRVQETQY
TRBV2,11,ASSGTDTGELF
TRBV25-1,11,ASSEGPSYEQY
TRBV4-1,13,ASSLAGRRDEKLF
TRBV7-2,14,ASSRKTGATNEKLF
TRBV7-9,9,ALERANEQF
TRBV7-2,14,ASSLVLTASGNTIY
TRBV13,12,ASSLEAGTYEQY
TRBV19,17,ASSVFPGLAGGPEDTQY
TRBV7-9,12,ASSSDRESEKLF
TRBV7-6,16,ASSLDLAGKGYQETQY
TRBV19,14,ASRKAGLAVYNEQF
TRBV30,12,AWSTSRVFDEQY
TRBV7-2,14,ASSLATGLNTGELF
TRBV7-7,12,ASSLGLAGDEQF
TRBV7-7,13,ASTPGLAGGWTQY
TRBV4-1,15,ASSNSRAGWGMDTQY
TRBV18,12,ASSPLVQPGELF
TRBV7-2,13,ASSLGGGANYGYT
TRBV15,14,ATSTARRQGKNIQY
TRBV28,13,ASSNRDTVYNEQF
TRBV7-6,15,ASSAPEAGGPTDTQY
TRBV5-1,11,ASSPNEGTTAF
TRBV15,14,ATSRGQGGNYQPQH
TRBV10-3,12,AILAGGISYEQY
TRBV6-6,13,ASTEGQGTLKPQH
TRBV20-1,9,SASRDSGYT
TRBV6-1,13,ASGPRQATNEKLF
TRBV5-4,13,ASSPSPRGSYEQY
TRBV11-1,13,ASSFSLGLTYEQY